A single sample is the source of the 8 T cell receptor beta chains below, sequenced in a study of blood T cells in healthy people across ages. Primed by a sample-barcoded 5' primer and a J-beta primer mix, a second PCR proceeded for roughly 7 to 12 cycles. TCRdb redid the calling of the 5' RACE reads with MiXCR, one entry per CDR3 protein. The sample lists 2 million or so distinct CDR3 sequences, about 50% seen once, with more than 2% in the top ten. Sequenced input: blood. The origin of the receptors is a woman aged 40 to 50 in good health.

This clonotype came up a few times. The rearrangement uses TRBV7-2 and TRBJ1-4; D gene unclear. V was pared by 4 bases and J by 7 bases, with 25 bases between. CDR1 and CDR2 from the germline V gene are SGHTA and FQGNSA. This CDR3 region has 18 residues. The chain's CDR3 is CASSSIPLGGGSAEKLFF. The CDR3 DNA follows: TGTGCCAGCAGCTCCATCCCCTTGGGTGGAGGGTCTGCTGAAAAACTGTTTTTT. The full variable domain, rest sourced from reference TRBV7-2 and TRBJ1-4, is GAGVSQSPSNKVTEKGKDVELRCDPISGHTALYWYRQSLGQGLEFLIYFQGNSAPDKSGLPSDRFSAERTGGSVSTLTIQRTQQEDSAVYLCASSSIPLGGGSAEKLFFGSGTQLSVL.

This clonotype was seen only a few times. The V call is TRBV28, the J call TRBJ2-7; 9 positions agree with TRBD2. The ends lost 4 bases at V and 7 bases at J; junction bases unmatched: 5. CDR3 length: 13 residues. Germline values: CDR1 MDHEN, CDR2 SYDVKM. This CDR3 reads CASSSGLAREQYF. CDR3 bases: TGTGCCAGCAGTTCTGGACTAGCGCGGGAGCAGTACTTC.

This clonotype was seen more than once but under ten times. The chain couples TRBV4-1 to TRBJ2-3; TRBD1 matches at 7 bases. V lost 5 bases, J lost 6 bases, and 14 bases stayed unmatched. There are 16 residues in the CDR3. Germline CDR1 MGHRA, CDR2 YSYEKL. The CDR3 sequence is CASSNQTGVVLDTQYF. CDR3 nucleotide sequence: TGCGCCAGCAGCAACCAAACAGGGGTCGTTTTGGATACGCAGTATTTT.

This clonotype was observed a single time. The J gene is TRBJ2-1, the V gene TRBV5-1; TRBD1 aligns across 9 bases. The V gene end was trimmed by 7 bases and the J gene end by 8 bases; junction bases not matched to a gene: 10. CDR1 SGHRS and CDR2 YFSETQ come from the germline V gene. The CDR3 has 14 residues. The CDR3 here is CASGSGTGRDEQFF. The CDR3 region has the DNA TGCGCCAGCGGATCCGGGACAGGGAGAGATGAGCAGTTCTTC. Full variable domain (rest looked up from reference TRBV5-1 and TRBJ2-1): KAGVTQTPRYLIKTRGQQVTLSCSPISGHRSVSWYQQTPGQGLQFLFEYFSETQRNKGNFPGRFSGRQFSNSRSEMNVSTLELGDSALYLCASGSGTGRDEQFFGPGTRLTVL.

The gene calls are TRBV7-9 and TRBJ1-6; perhaps TRBD1 as D (6 bases). Germline loops: CDR1 SEHNR, CDR2 FQNEAQ (reference sequence). The CDR3 totals 13 residues. CDR3 DNA: TGTGACCCACGACGGGGACATCATTCACCCCTCCACTTT. Translated: CDPRRGHHSPLHF. The full variable domain, completed using reference TRBV7-9 and TRBJ1-6, is DTGVSQNPRHKITKRGQNVTFRCDPISEHNRLYWYRQTLGQGPEFLTYFQNEAQLEKSRLLSDRFSAERPKGSFSTLEIQRTEQGDSAMYLCDPRRGHHSPLHFGNGTRLTVT.

This sequence joins TRBV12-3 or TRBV12-4 and TRBJ1-2, with TRBD1 matching over 7 bases. V shed 0 bases and J 0 bases; nucleotides not matched to a gene: 10. This CDR3 region has 18 residues. As DNA, the CDR3 is TGTGCCAGCAGTTTAGCTAGGGGACAGATTTCAGCTAACTATGGCTACACCTTC. Its translation: CASSLARGQISANYGYTF.

The chain joins TRBV6-1 to TRBJ2-1; the D is unclear. V gave up 4 bases and J gave up 12 bases, with 16 bases separating them. CDR1 is MNHNS and CDR2 is SASEGT in the germline V gene. The CDR3 extends over 13 amino acids. DNA of the CDR3: TGTGCCAGCAGTGTAAATAACCCCTCGTCGCAGTTCTTC. It yields the protein CASSVNNPSSQFF.

The chain couples TRBV6-2 or TRBV6-3 to TRBJ2-1; D tentatively reads TRBD1 or TRBD2 (6 bases each). The CDR3 has 14 amino acids. Germline CDR1 MNHEY, CDR2 SVGEGT. Between the trimmed V and J ends, which lost 11 bases and 5 bases, there was a span of 19 bases. The CDR3, as DNA: TGTGCCGGCAACCAATTAGGGGGGAACAATGAGCAGTTCTTC. This encodes CAGNQLGGNNEQFF.